The clone carrying this T cell receptor beta chain occurred a few times. Antigen: not known. These data belong to a study of T cell repertoires in ileal Crohn's disease. Background on the study: Biopsies of the neoterminal ileum at postoperative colonoscopy form M6 samples. Notes on the study in general: Postoperative endoscopy occurred within one year, median 6.9 months.

Noted time point: neoterminal ileum biopsy at postoperative endoscopy, about 6 months after surgery. Method: immunoSEQ multiplex PCR; TCRdb's copy keeps in-frame clones and lacks some. The table has almost 4,000 clones, around 80% seen once. The sequenced sample was ileal tissue. This TCR was recovered from an adult with Crohn's disease.

This CDR3 is CATSRDRGQPQHF. In DNA form, the CDR3 reads TGTGCCACCAGCAGGGACAGGGGTCAGCCCCAGCATTTT. V usage is TRBV15 and J usage is TRBJ1-5; 9 bases match TRBD1. The V and J ends lost 3 bases and 6 bases, in that order; junction bases with no gene match: 0. CDR1 and CDR2 from the germline V gene are LNHNV and YYDKDF (reference sequence). The CDR3 consists of 13 residues.